The 26 T cell receptor beta chains listed next were all sequenced from one sample in a study of vaccination and CD4 T cells after COVID-19. Their cognate antigens are unknown. Noted time point: late sampling 161 to 241 days after vaccination in a few convalescent patients. Described treatment: roughly 11-day PBMC culture with coronavirus spike peptide pools or control peptides (ViraFEST assay). Sequenced with the Oncomine TCR Beta short-read assay was DNA taken from cultured CD4+ T cells. Each CDR3 protein gets one entry after TCRdb re-called the PCR reads with MiXCR. Here the sample spans 20,000 to 25,000 distinct CDR3 sequences, roughly 33% being singletons. The sample consisted of CD4+ T cells from blood, cultured in vitro, taken about 7 months after SARS-CoV-2 vaccination. These receptors all stem from a human donor who had recovered from COVID-19.

The rearrangement links TRBV19 to TRBJ2-5, with D perhaps TRBD1 (5 bases). The CDR3 is 13 residues long. Germline V gives CDR1 LNHDA, CDR2 SQIVND (reference sequence). Trimming left V 7 bases short and J 2 bases short, with 11 bases between. The CDR3 DNA is TGTGCCAGTAAGTCAGGGTGGCAAGAGACCCAGTACTTC. This gives the protein CASKSGWQETQYF.

This clonotype was counted between two and nine times. The chain couples TRBV20-1 to TRBJ2-7; 8 bases are shared with TRBD1. The CDR3 spans 13 residues. Unmatched junction bases numbered 7, after V lost 5 bases and J lost 4 bases. Germline V gene lookup returns CDR1 DFQATT and CDR2 SNEGSKA (reference sequence). This CDR3 reads CSAQQGAGYEQYF. CDR3 nucleotide sequence: TGCAGTGCTCAGCAGGGGGCGGGTTACGAGCAGTACTTC.

The rearrangement links TRBV4-3 to TRBJ1-5; a possible D gene is TRBD1 (5 bases). The CDR3 is 19 amino acids. V shed 0 bases and J shed 1 base, with 19 bases lying between them. Germline loops: CDR1 LGHNA, CDR2 YSLEER. The CDR3 nucleotides are TGCGCCAGCAGCCAAGAGGTAGATGGAGGGGAGGAGAGCAATCAGCCCCAGCATTTT. Amino acid sequence: CASSQEVDGGEESNQPQHF.

This clonotype is labeled medium-sized (0.01 to 0.1%). V and J are TRBV28 and TRBJ2-1; D ambiguous. Germline values: CDR1 MDHEN, CDR2 SYDVKM. Trimming cost V 5 bases and J 9 bases, with 11 bases left between them. The CDR3 sequence is 12 residues long. In nucleotides, the CDR3 is TGTGCCAGCAGTCTTTATAGGCGTGAGCAGTTCTTC. Protein: CASSLYRREQFF.

V is TRBV4-2 and J is TRBJ1-1; no clear D. CDR3 length: 13 residues. The V end lost 1 base, the J end lost 7 bases, and 10 bases lay between the germline ends. The V gene's germline CDR1 is LGHNA and CDR2 YNFKEQ. For the CDR3, the DNA is TGTGCCAGCAGCCAAGTCACTTCCAGTGAAGCTTTCTTT. Protein: CASSQVTSSEAFF.

This clonotype was seen a few times. The V gene is TRBV20-1, the J gene TRBJ2-5, with a weak D call TRBD2 (7 bases). V was pared by 0 bases and J by 5 bases, with 19 bases between. The CDR3 is made up of 16 amino acids. Germline CDR1 reads DFQATT; CDR2 reads SNEGSKA (reference sequence). CDR3 sequence (DNA): TGCAGTGCTAGAGATTGGGGGGCGCGGGAGCCCGAGACCCAGTACTTC. This translates into CSARDWGAREPETQYF.

This clonotype was counted only a few times. The chain has TRBV7-2 and TRBJ2-6, with no clear D. The germline V gene has CDR1 SGHTA and CDR2 FQGNSA. Between the trimmed V and J ends, which lost 3 bases and 4 bases, there was a span of 4 bases. This CDR3 has 13 residues. In DNA form, the CDR3 reads TGTGCCAGCAGCTTGGGGGGGGCCAACGTCCTGACTTTC. Its protein is CASSLGGANVLTF.

This clonotype was recorded a few times. The V and J genes are TRBV20-1 and TRBJ1-2; 10 nucleotides agree with TRBD1. The CDR3 spans 14 residues. CDR1 and CDR2 (germline): DFQATT, SNEGSKA (reference sequence). V lost 3 bases, J lost 3 bases, and 4 bases stayed unmatched. The CDR3 bases are TGCAGTGCTAGTAGGACAGGGGGTGACTATGGCTACACCTTC. This codes for CSASRTGGDYGYTF.

The chain employs TRBV12-3 or TRBV12-4 and TRBJ2-5; 8 bases map to TRBD1. The CDR3 loop spans 15 amino acids. Unmatched junction bases numbered 11, after V lost 6 bases and J lost 5 bases. CDR3 amino acids: CASRLTGAPGETQYF. CDR3 coding DNA: TGTGCCAGCAGGTTGACAGGGGCCCCGGGGGAGACCCAGTACTTC.

This chain uses TRBV7-2 with TRBJ2-7; 14 bases map to TRBD2. Per the germline V gene, CDR1 is SGHTA and CDR2 is FQGNSA. V shed 5 bases and J 9 bases; nucleotides not matched to a gene: 12. The CDR3 sequence is 16 residues long. The CDR3 loop reads CASSPQGLAGGRRQYF. CDR3 coding DNA: TGTGCCAGCAGCCCCCAAGGACTAGCGGGGGGCAGGAGGCAGTACTTC.

This clonotype has just a few counts. The gene calls are TRBV27 and TRBJ2-1, with D possibly called TRBD1 or TRBD2 (6 bases each). Looked up from germline, CDR1 is MNHEY and CDR2 is SMNVEV (reference sequence). The CDR3 has 15 residues. Deletions cut 10 bases from V and 1 base from J, with 17 bases between. The CDR3 here is CATRIGGPSYNEQFF. The CDR3 DNA is TGTGCCACCCGCATAGGGGGGCCATCCTACAATGAGCAGTTCTTC.

The V gene is TRBV10-2, the J gene TRBJ1-5, with D perhaps TRBD1 (6 bases). V shed 6 bases and J shed 0 bases, with 12 bases lying between them. Germline V gives CDR1 WSHSY, CDR2 SAAADI. The CDR3 runs to 15 residues. CDR3 nucleotides: TGCGCCAGCAGGCCCCTAGGGGGTAGCAATCAGCCCCAGCATTTT. It specifies CASRPLGGSNQPQHF.

This clonotype was seen more than once but under ten times. CDR3 coding DNA: TGTGCCAGCAGGAGAGGACCGAACTACGAGCAGTACTTC. It translates to CASRRGPNYEQYF. The chain recombines TRBV6-1 with TRBJ2-7; no firm D call. Between the trimmed V and J ends, which lost 6 bases and 3 bases, there was a span of 12 bases. The CDR3 runs 13 residues. CDR1 is MNHNS, CDR2 SASEGT, per germline.

This clonotype was observed a handful of times. The chain has TRBV7-2 and TRBJ1-2, with D tentatively TRBD1 (5 bases). The CDR3 loop spans 13 amino acids. Between the trimmed V and J ends, which lost 4 bases and 4 bases, there was a span of 10 bases. Germline assignment: CDR1 SGHTA and CDR2 FQGNSA. The CDR3 here is CASSSGLGYGYTF. CDR3 DNA: TGTGCCAGCAGCTCGGGACTGGGCTATGGCTACACCTTC.

The chain recombines TRBV10-3 with TRBJ1-2, with 7 bases aligning to TRBD1. Trimming removed 5 bases from V and 4 bases from J; junction bases left unmatched: 7. CDR3 size: 14 residues. Germline V lookup: CDR1 ENHRY, CDR2 SYGVKD. The CDR3 loop reads CAISYETGSYGYTF. CDR3 bases: TGTGCCATCAGTTATGAGACAGGGAGCTATGGCTACACCTTC.

The rearrangement joins TRBV19 to TRBJ1-1, with TRBD1 matching over 11 bases. After removal of 4 bases from V and 5 bases from J, the junction contained 3 bases not matched to a gene. The CDR3 is made up of 14 amino acids. Germline assignment: CDR1 LNHDA and CDR2 SQIVND (reference sequence). As DNA, the CDR3 is TGTGCCAGTAGTAAGGACAGGGGGCGAACTGAAGCTTTCTTT. It translates to CASSKDRGRTEAFF.

The rearrangement links TRBV6-1 to TRBJ1-5, with 11 bases matching TRBD1. The CDR3 is 13 residues long. With V trimmed by 8 bases and J by 9 bases, 6 bases remained unmatched. The germline V gene has CDR1 MNHNS and CDR2 SASEGT. In nucleotides, the CDR3 is TGTGCCAGCGGGGACAGGGGGGAATCGCCCCAGCATTTT. Protein product: CASGDRGESPQHF.

This chain uses TRBV20-1 with TRBJ1-1; TRBD1 agrees at 8 bases. The CDR3 has 13 residues. CDR1 and CDR2 (germline): DFQATT, SNEGSKA (reference sequence). V lost 3 bases to trimming and J lost 5 bases; unmatched junction nucleotides: 5. This CDR3 is CSARGGTGTEAFF. CDR3 sequence (DNA): TGCAGTGCTAGGGGTGGGACAGGTACTGAAGCTTTCTTT.

This clonotype has just a few counts. This chain connects TRBV20-1 to TRBJ2-7; no clear D gene. Between the trimmed V and J ends, which lost 1 base and 2 bases, there was a span of 12 bases. This CDR3 region has 14 residues. The germline V gene has CDR1 DFQATT and CDR2 SNEGSKA (reference sequence). The CDR3 reads CSARGDLKAYEQYF. In nucleotides, the CDR3 is TGCAGTGCTAGAGGCGACCTCAAGGCCTACGAGCAGTACTTC.

The chain links TRBV28 to TRBJ1-1; D not resolved. The V end lost 6 bases, the J end lost 3 bases, and 11 bases lay between the germline ends. This CDR3 has 13 residues. Germline V gene lookup returns CDR1 MDHEN and CDR2 SYDVKM. The CDR3 bases are TGTGCCAGCAGGTTGATAAGTTACACTGAAGCTTTCTTT. Protein sequence: CASRLISYTEAFF.

A few counts support this clonotype. CDR3 nucleotides: TGTGCCAGCAGTTCACGGACTACCATAAGCACAGATACGCAGTATTTT. This codes for CASSSRTTISTDTQYF. This chain uses TRBV6-2 or TRBV6-3 with TRBJ2-3, with D perhaps matching TRBD2 (6 bases). The CDR3 sequence is 16 residues long. The germline V gene has CDR1 MNHEY and CDR2 SVGEGT. Trimming took 4 bases from V and 0 from J, leaving 14 bases between them.

The chain links TRBV19 to TRBJ2-7; 8 nucleotides line up with TRBD1. The germline CDR1 and CDR2 sequences are LNHDA and SQIVND (reference sequence). The CDR3 totals 16 residues. The J segment lost 1 base and the V segment lost 5 bases, leaving 10 bases of the junction unmatched. The CDR3: CASSLRQGLKSYEQYF. The CDR3 DNA follows: TGTGCCAGTAGTCTGAGACAGGGGCTTAAATCCTACGAGCAGTACTTC.

V gene TRBV20-1 combines with J gene TRBJ1-2; D is perhaps TRBD1 (6 bases). V was trimmed by 3 bases and J by 8 bases, leaving 19 bases between them. CDR1 and CDR2 from the germline V gene are DFQATT and SNEGSKA (reference sequence). This CDR3 is 14 amino acids long. CDR3 DNA sequence: TGCAGTGCTAGTCCGGACAGCTCAGGCGGAGGCTACACCTTC. Translation gives CSASPDSSGGGYTF.

V usage is TRBV7-8 and J usage is TRBJ2-3; no clear D gene. The CDR3 is 12 residues long. Germline V gene sequence: CDR1 SGHVS, CDR2 FQNEAQ. Trimming removed 7 bases from V and 2 bases from J, with 7 bases in between. The CDR3 nucleotides are TGTGCCAGCAATCCCGCCACAGATACGCAGTATTTT. It is translated as CASNPATDTQYF.

This clonotype showed up just a few times. The chain recombines TRBV6-5 with TRBJ2-1; D is tentatively TRBD1 or TRBD2 (5 bases each). The CDR3 is 17 amino acids. With 2 bases removed from V and 7 bases from J, the gap between germline ends came to 21 bases. From germline, CDR1 is MNHEY and CDR2 SVGAGI. The DNA for the CDR3 is TGTGCCAGCAGTTACGACTTGGGACGACGGGGTCGGAATGAGCAGTTCTTC. It translates to CASSYDLGRRGRNEQFF.

The J gene is TRBJ1-2, the V gene TRBV4-2, with 10 nucleotides matching TRBD1. The CDR3 is 19 amino acids. V dropped 1 base and J dropped 5; count of bases not matched to a gene: 16. Looked up from germline, CDR1 is LGHNA and CDR2 is YNFKEQ. CDR3 in amino acids: CASSQAGPLDRGGTYGYTF. CDR3 nucleotide sequence: TGTGCCAGCAGCCAAGCGGGTCCCCTGGACAGGGGGGGCACATATGGCTACACCTTC.